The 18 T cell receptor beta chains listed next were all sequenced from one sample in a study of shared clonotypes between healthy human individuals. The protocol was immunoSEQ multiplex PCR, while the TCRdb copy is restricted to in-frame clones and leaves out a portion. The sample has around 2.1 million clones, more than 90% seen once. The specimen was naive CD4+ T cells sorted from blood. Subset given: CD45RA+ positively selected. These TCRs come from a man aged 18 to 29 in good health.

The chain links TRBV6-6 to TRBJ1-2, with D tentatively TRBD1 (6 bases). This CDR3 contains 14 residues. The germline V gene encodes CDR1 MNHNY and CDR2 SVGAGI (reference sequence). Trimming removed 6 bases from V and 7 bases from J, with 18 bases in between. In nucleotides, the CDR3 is TGTGCCAGCAGCCCGCCGGGGGGGGCGCTTGGCTACACCTTC. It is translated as CASSPPGGALGYTF.

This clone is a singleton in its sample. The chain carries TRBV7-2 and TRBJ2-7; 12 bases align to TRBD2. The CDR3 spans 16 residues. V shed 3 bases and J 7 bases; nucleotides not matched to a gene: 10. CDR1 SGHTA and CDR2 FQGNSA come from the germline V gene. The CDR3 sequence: CASSFGLAGISEEQYF. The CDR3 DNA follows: TGTGCCAGCAGCTTCGGACTAGCGGGGATATCAGAGGAGCAGTACTTC.

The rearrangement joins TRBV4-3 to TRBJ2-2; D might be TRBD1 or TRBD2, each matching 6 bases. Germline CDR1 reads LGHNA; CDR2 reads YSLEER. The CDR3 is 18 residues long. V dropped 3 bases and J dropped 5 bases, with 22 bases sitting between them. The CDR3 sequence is CASSHATSLGGRTGELFF. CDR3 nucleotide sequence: TGCGCCAGCAGCCACGCCACTAGCCTCGGGGGCAGGACCGGGGAGCTGTTTTTT.

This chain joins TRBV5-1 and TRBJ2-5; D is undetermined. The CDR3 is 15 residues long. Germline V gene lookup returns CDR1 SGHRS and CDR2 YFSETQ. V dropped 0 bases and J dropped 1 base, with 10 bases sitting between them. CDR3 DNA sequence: TGCGCCAGCAGCTTGGGTAGTTGGGGCCAAGAGACCCAGTACTTC. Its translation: CASSLGSWGQETQYF.

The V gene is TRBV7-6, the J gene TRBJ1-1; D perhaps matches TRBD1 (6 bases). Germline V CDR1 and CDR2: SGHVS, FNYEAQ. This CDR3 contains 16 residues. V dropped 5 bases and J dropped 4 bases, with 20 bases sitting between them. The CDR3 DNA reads TGTGCCAGCAGCCCATTGGAGAGGGGGTATCGCACTGAAGCTTTCTTT. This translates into CASSPLERGYRTEAFF.

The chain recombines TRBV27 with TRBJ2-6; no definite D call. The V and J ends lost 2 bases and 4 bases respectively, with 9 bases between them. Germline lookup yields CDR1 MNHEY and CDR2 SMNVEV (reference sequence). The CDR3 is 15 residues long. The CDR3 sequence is CASSLSWWGANVLTF. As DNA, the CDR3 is TGTGCCAGCAGTTTAAGCTGGTGGGGGGCCAACGTCCTGACTTTC.

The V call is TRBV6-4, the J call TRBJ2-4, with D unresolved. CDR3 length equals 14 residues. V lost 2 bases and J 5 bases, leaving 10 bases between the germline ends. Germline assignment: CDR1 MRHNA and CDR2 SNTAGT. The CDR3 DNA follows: TGTGCCAGCAGTGACGATGGGGTCGAAAACATTCAGTACTTC. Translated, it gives CASSDDGVENIQYF.

The chain's CDR3 is CAWSAQGKAGNTIYF. CDR3 in DNA: TGTGCCTGGAGTGCGCAAGGGAAGGCTGGAAACACCATATATTTT. The rearrangement uses TRBV30 and TRBJ1-3; unclear D gene. CDR3 length: 15 residues. Between the trimmed V and J ends, which lost 1 base and 2 bases, there was a span of 12 bases. Germline lookup yields CDR1 GTSNPN and CDR2 SVGIG (reference sequence).

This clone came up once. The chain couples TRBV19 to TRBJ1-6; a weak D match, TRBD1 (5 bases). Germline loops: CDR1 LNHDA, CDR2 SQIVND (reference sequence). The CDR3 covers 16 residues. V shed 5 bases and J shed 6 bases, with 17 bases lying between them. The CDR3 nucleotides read TGTGCCAGTAGTGTAGCGTCCGTGACAGTTAATTCACCCCTCCACTTT. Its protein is CASSVASVTVNSPLHF.

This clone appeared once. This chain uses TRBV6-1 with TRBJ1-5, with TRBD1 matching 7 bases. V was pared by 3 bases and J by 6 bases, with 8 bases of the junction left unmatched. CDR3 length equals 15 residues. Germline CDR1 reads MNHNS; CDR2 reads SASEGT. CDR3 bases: TGTGCCAGCAGTGACCCGGCAGGGGGGGGTCAGCCCCAGCATTTT. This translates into CASSDPAGGGQPQHF.

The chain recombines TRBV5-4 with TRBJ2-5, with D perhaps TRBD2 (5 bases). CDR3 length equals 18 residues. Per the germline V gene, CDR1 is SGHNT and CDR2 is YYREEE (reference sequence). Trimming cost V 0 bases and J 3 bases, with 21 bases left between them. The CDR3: CASSLGGSLERTKETQYF. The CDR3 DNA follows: TGTGCCAGCAGCTTGGGAGGATCTCTTGAGCGGACGAAAGAGACCCAGTACTTC.

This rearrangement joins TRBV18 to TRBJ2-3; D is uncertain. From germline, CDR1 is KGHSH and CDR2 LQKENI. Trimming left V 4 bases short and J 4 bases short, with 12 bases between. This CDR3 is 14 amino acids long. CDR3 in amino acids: CASSQATLPDTQYF. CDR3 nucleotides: TGTGCCAGCTCACAGGCCACACTCCCAGATACGCAGTATTTT.

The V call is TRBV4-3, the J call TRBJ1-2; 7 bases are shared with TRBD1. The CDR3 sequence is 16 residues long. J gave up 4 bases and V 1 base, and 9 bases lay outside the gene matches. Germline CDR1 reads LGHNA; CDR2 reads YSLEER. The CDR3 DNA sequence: TGCGCCAGCAGCCAAGGTCTTCAGGGGGTACTCTATGGCTACACCTTC. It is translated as CASSQGLQGVLYGYTF.

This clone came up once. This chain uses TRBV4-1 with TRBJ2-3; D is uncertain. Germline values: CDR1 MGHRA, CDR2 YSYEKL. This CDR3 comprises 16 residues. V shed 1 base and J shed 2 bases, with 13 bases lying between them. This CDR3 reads CASSQVHGTPTDTQYF. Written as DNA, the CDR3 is TGCGCCAGCAGCCAAGTGCACGGTACCCCCACAGATACGCAGTATTTT.

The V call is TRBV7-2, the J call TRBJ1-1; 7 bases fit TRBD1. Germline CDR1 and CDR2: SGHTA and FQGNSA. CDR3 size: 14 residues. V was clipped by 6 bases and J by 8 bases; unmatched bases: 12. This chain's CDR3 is CASRYDRDRSEAFF. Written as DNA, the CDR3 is TGTGCCAGCAGGTACGACAGGGATAGAAGCGAAGCTTTCTTT.

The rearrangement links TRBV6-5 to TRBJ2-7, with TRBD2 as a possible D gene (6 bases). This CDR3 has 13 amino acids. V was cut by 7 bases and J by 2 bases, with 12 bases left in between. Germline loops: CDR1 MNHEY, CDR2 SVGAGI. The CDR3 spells CASTSLAPYEQYF. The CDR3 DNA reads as TGTGCCAGCACCTCGCTAGCGCCCTACGAGCAGTACTTC.

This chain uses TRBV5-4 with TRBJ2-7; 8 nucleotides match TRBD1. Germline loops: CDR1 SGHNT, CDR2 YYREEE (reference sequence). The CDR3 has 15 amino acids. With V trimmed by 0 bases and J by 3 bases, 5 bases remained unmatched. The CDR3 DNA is TGTGCCAGCAGCTTGGTAGGGACAGGTCTCTACGAGCAGTACTTC. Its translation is CASSLVGTGLYEQYF.

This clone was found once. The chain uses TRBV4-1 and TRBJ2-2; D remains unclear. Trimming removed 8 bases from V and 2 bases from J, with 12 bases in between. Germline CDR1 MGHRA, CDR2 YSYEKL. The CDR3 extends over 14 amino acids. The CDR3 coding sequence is TGCGCCAGCGGGGTCACTTCCAACACCGGGGAGCTGTTTTTT. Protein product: CASGVTSNTGELFF.